Given below is one T cell receptor (beta chain) in context. This specimen belongs to a study of glioma-infiltrating T cells after dendritic cell vaccination. Time point: after dendritic cell vaccination, including at tumor progression/relapse. PBMC were collected before vaccination, two weeks after the third vaccination, and at progression. This CDR3 has 13 amino acids. Germline values: CDR1 SGHAT, CDR2 FQNNGV. V was cut by 5 bases and J by 0 bases, with 8 bases left in between. The PCR used 60 V beta and 13 J beta primers. TCRdb's copy holds only in-frame clones and misses some; the assay was immunoSEQ multiplex PCR. The table lists tens of thousands of clones, 85% of them singletons.

Material: blood, obtained after dendritic cell vaccination. This sequence joins TRBV11-2 and TRBJ2-7; no reliable D call. This TCR was recovered from a human donor with glioblastoma. The CDR3 DNA reads TGTGCCAGCAGCCCCCCTAGCTCCTACGAGCAGTACTTC. It is translated as CASSPPSSYEQYF.